These T cell receptor beta chains were read from a single sample in a study of blood T cells in healthy people across ages. MiXCR, applied by TCRdb to the 5' RACE reads, yields one record per CDR3 protein. The sample contains roughly 830,000 distinct CDR3 sequences, approximately 59% of which appear only once. Sequenced: blood. The origin of the receptors is a young man in good health. Each CDR3 is given with its conserved first and last residue. The D gene is left open where the match is weak. Clone sizes are given selectively: once, few, many, or a class where the clone is expanded.

j_gene	v_gene	d_gene	abundance	len	CDR3nt	CDR3aa
TRBJ1-2	TRBV27	-	-	16	TGTGCCAGCAAACCTTCCTGGGGGGTTATGATGAATGGCTACACCTTC	CASKPSWGVMMNGYTF
TRBJ2-3	TRBV7-2	TRBD2	-	15	TGTGCCAGCAGCTTAGATAGCGGGGCGGGGGATACGCAGTATTTT	CASSLDSGAGDTQYF
TRBJ2-7	TRBV7-2	-	-	14	TGTGCCAGCAGCTTCGGACGGACAGACTACGAGCAGTACTTC	CASSFGRTDYEQYF
TRBJ2-7	TRBV15	-	-	14	TGTGCCACCAGCAGAGATAGGACCGGGAACGAGCAGTACTTC	CATSRDRTGNEQYF
TRBJ2-5	TRBV6-1	TRBD1	few	15	TGTGCCAGCCTCCGGACAGGATCGTACCAAGAGACCCAGTACTTC	CASLRTGSYQETQYF
TRBJ2-1	TRBV2	-	few	14	TGTGCCAGCAGTGAACCCGTACAAGGAAATGAGCAGTTCTTC	CASSEPVQGNEQFF
TRBJ2-7	TRBV27	TRBD1	-	15	TGTGCCAGCTGGGAGACAGGGACAGGGGTCAATGAGCAGTACTTC	CASWETGTGVNEQYF
TRBJ2-1	TRBV20-1	TRBD2	-	16	TGCAGTGCTAGAGATCCAGGGCGGGGGGCCTACAATGAGCAGTTCTTC	CSARDPGRGAYNEQFF
TRBJ2-7	TRBV9	TRBD2	-	15	TGTGCCAGCAGCGACGAGCGGGGGGGCTCCTACGAGCAGTACTTC	CASSDERGGSYEQYF
TRBJ2-4	TRBV29-1	-	-	11	TGCAGCGTTGTAGACAAAAACATTCAGTACTTC	CSVVDKNIQYF
TRBJ1-2	TRBV15	-	few	11	TGTGCCACCAGTACCGTTCTTGGCTACACCTTC	CATSTVLGYTF
TRBJ2-6	TRBV20-1	TRBD1	few	16	TGCAGTGCTAGAGGGACAGGGGGCGCAGGGGCCAACGTCCTGACTTTC	CSARGTGGAGANVLTF
TRBJ2-3	TRBV6-2/TRBV6-3	-	few	13	TGTGCCAGCAATAGCGGAAGCACAGATACGCAGTATTTT	CASNSGSTDTQYF
TRBJ2-2	TRBV27	TRBD2	-	17	TGTGCCAGCAGTACGTATCGCGGGGGGTCGAACACCGGGGAGCTGTTTTTT	CASSTYRGGSNTGELFF
TRBJ1-2	TRBV28	TRBD1	-	15	TGTACCAGCAGTTTCCCCCGACAGGGCTACTATGGCTACACCTTC	CTSSFPRQGYYGYTF
TRBJ2-5	TRBV6-5	-	-	16	TGTGCCAGCAGTTACATACAGGGGAGGGTCCAAGAGACCCAGTACTTC	CASSYIQGRVQETQYF
TRBJ2-6	TRBV12-3/TRBV12-4	-	many	15	TGTGCCAGCAGTTACTTTGGCTCTGGGGCCAACGTCCTGACTTTC	CASSYFGSGANVLTF
TRBJ2-5	TRBV25-1	-	-	14	TGTGCCAGCAGTGAATATTTGCGCCAAGAGACCCAGTACTTC	CASSEYLRQETQYF
TRBJ2-1	TRBV5-1	-	-	13	TGCGCCAGCAGCGTGGTCGGGGGAGGTGAGCAGTTCTTC	CASSVVGGGEQFF
TRBJ2-3	TRBV6-2/TRBV6-3	-	-	14	TGTGCCAGCAGGAAGCGGGCAAGCACAGATACGCAGTATTTT	CASRKRASTDTQYF
TRBJ2-7	TRBV20-1	-	few	11	TGCAGTGCGGGAATAGCCTACGAGCAGTACTTC	CSAGIAYEQYF
TRBJ1-2	TRBV12-3/TRBV12-4	-	many	14	TGTGCCAGCAGTTCTAGACCGTGGGGCTATGGCTACACCTTC	CASSSRPWGYGYTF
TRBJ2-4	TRBV4-3	-	many	15	TGCGCCAGCAGCCAAAACGCAGGGGTATCGAACATTCAGTACTTC	CASSQNAGVSNIQYF
TRBJ1-2	TRBV10-3	-	few	16	TGTGCCATCAGTACCCTATCCGGACGGGCAAACTATGGCTACACCTTC	CAISTLSGRANYGYTF
TRBJ2-6	TRBV28	-	-	15	TGTGCCAGCAGTCCAAGGGGGGGAGGTTATGACGTCCTGACTTTC	CASSPRGGGYDVLTF
TRBJ1-1	TRBV3-1	-	-	13	TGTGCCAGCAGCCCCTCCGTTGCAGGCGAAGCTTTCTTT	CASSPSVAGEAFF
TRBJ2-5	TRBV3-1	-	few	14	TGTGCCAGCAGCCAAGGCGGGGGCGTAGAGACCCAGTACTTC	CASSQGGGVETQYF
TRBJ2-7	TRBV2	-	-	13	TGTGCCAGCAGTGAGCTACTAGCAAACGAGCAGTACTTC	CASSELLANEQYF
TRBJ2-7	TRBV3-1	-	-	13	TGTGCCAGCAGCCAGGGACACCCTGATGAGCAGTACTTC	CASSQGHPDEQYF
TRBJ2-3	TRBV12-3/TRBV12-4	TRBD2	few	18	TGTGCCAGTTCTCGGAGACTAGCGGGTACCGCTAGCACAGATACGCAGTATTTT	CASSRRLAGTASTDTQYF
TRBJ2-5	TRBV7-2	-	-	14	TGTGCCAGCAGCCCGAGTAGGGATCAAGAGACCCAGTACTTC	CASSPSRDQETQYF
TRBJ2-7	TRBV9	TRBD1	-	14	TGTGCCAGCAGCCCCGGACAGGGGAGAGACGAGCAGTACTTC	CASSPGQGRDEQYF
TRBJ1-2	TRBV29-1	-	-	11	TGCAGCGTTGGAGAGATCTATGGCTACACCTTC	CSVGEIYGYTF
TRBJ2-5	TRBV7-2	TRBD2	-	14	TGTGCCAGCAGGCGGACTAGCCGTCAAGAGACCCAGTACTTC	CASRRTSRQETQYF
TRBJ2-5	TRBV10-3	TRBD2	few	12	TGTGCCATGCGAGCGGGGCCGGGAGAGCAGTACTTC	CAMRAGPGEQYF
TRBJ2-7	TRBV12-3/TRBV12-4	-	-	13	TGTGCCAGCAGTTTAGGAGGGGAGGCCGAGCAGTACTTC	CASSLGGEAEQYF
TRBJ1-2	TRBV30	-	-	14	TGTGCCTGGAGTGTATTGGCAGGGAACTATGGCTACACCTTC	CAWSVLAGNYGYTF